The clone carrying this T cell receptor (beta chain) was observed a few times. The data originate from a study of T-cell memory formation after mild COVID-19. V lost 3 bases to trimming and J lost 0 bases; unmatched junction nucleotides: 9. CDR1 is MRHNA, CDR2 SNTAGT, per germline. The CDR3 runs to 18 residues. TCRdb reprocessed the 5' RACE reads with MiXCR, giving one entry per CDR3 protein. The table has some 440,000 distinct CDR3 sequences, roughly 25% seen once. The chain employs TRBV6-4 and TRBJ2-1; 9 bases are shared with TRBD2. The source material was PBMCs or a T cell subset sorted from them (not recorded which). This TCR derives from an adult woman who had mild COVID-19 (a few samples of this study predate the infection). Cell type and time point are not known. CDR3 sequence (DNA): TGTGCCAGCAGTGAACGCCTCCGACTAGCGGACTCCTACAATGAGCAGTTCTTC. Protein: CASSERLRLADSYNEQFF.